This T cell receptor beta chain was recorded in a study of post-analysis software for immune sequencing data. This CDR3 is 16 amino acids long. CDR1 and CDR2 from the germline V gene are SGHRS and YFSETQ. The J segment lost 9 bases and the V segment lost 2 bases, leaving 12 bases of the junction unmatched. General observations from the study: Multiple sclerosis patients had significantly lower normalized Chao1 diversity than controls. Five or six TRBV segments were more frequent in patients than controls; TRBV5-6, TRBV5-1 and TRBV20-1 belonged to this group.

The library was made from cDNA and included unique molecular identifiers. TCRdb processed the PCR reads anew with MiXCR; each CDR3 protein has one entry. The table lists about 540,000 distinct CDR3 sequences, around 31% of them singletons. This clonotype was detected only a few times. Its target is not known. The receptor comes from a girl aged 2-17 years with multiple sclerosis. Sequencing was done on a sample of blood. The chain carries TRBV5-1 and TRBJ2-1; TRBD2 aligns across 9 bases. CDR3 sequence (DNA): TGCGCCAGCAGCTTAATCAAAGGCGGGGGGGCTATTGAGCAGTTCTTC. Its protein is CASSLIKGGGAIEQFF. The full variable domain, in which reference TRBV5-1 and TRBJ2-1 provide the parts outside the CDR3, is KAGVTQTPRYLIKTRGQQVTLSCSPISGHRSVSWYQQTPGQGLQFLFEYFSETQRNKGNFPGRFSGRQFSNSRSEMNVSTLELGDSALYLCASSLIKGGGAIEQFFGPGTRLTVL.